The rows below give T cell receptor beta chains drawn from one sample of a study of T cell changes during pregnancy in multiple sclerosis. Only in-frame clones appear in the TCRdb table, and some are missing; sequencing was by immunoSEQ multiplex PCR. Of more than 40,000 clones detected, 94% appear once; the ten largest clones hold about 0.6%. The specimen comprised CD4+ T cells from peripheral blood mononuclear cells, sampled in the second trimester of pregnancy. These receptors all come from a female donor with multiple sclerosis, enrolled in a pregnancy study. Each CDR3 is given with its conserved first and last residue. Fields, in order: clone size, J gene, V gene, D gene, CDR3 protein, CDR3 DNA. D genes are given only for firm matches. Not every row has a clone size; where given, it reads once, few, many or a size class.

NA | TRBJ2-7 | TRBV2 | TRBD1 | CASRESGTGFSPSPF | TGTGCCAGCAGGGAGAGCGGGACAGGGTTTAGTCCCAGCCCTTTC
NA | TRBJ1-3 | TRBV5-6 | NA | CASSFYGTLGNTIYF | TGTGCCAGCAGCTTCTACGGGACACTCGGAAACACCATATATTTT
NA | TRBJ1-4 | TRBV7-9 | NA | CASSLGRGNEKLFF | TGTGCCAGCAGCTTAGGAAGGGGGAATGAAAAACTGTTTTTT
NA | TRBJ2-2 | TRBV18 | TRBD1 | CASSPGTGLTGELFF | TGTGCCAGCTCACCAGGGACAGGGTTGACCGGGGAGCTGTTTTTT
few | TRBJ2-2 | TRBV4-3 | NA | CASSLLKSAGELFF | TGCGCCAGCAGCCTCTTAAAATCAGCCGGGGAGCTGTTTTTT
once | TRBJ2-5 | TRBV19 | NA | CASSTGQLYQETQYF | TGTGCCAGTAGTACCGGACAGTTGTACCAAGAGACCCAGTACTTC
NA | TRBJ1-1 | TRBV10-3 | NA | CAIRVQGEVGTEAFF | TGTGCCATCAGGGTACAAGGGGAGGTAGGGACTGAAGCTTTCTTT
NA | TRBJ2-7 | TRBV7-2 | TRBD2 | CASSIGLAGGGEQYF | TGTGCCAGCAGCATCGGCCTAGCGGGGGGGGGCGAGCAGTACTTC
NA | TRBJ1-5 | TRBV7-3 | NA | CASSLTGNGNQPQHF | TGTGCCAGCAGCTTAACCGGGAATGGAAATCAGCCCCAGCATTTT
NA | TRBJ1-6 | TRBV6-5 | TRBD1 | CASSYPRDRGNSPLHF | TGTGCCAGCAGTTACCCTAGGGACAGGGGGAACTCACCCCTCCACTTT
NA | TRBJ2-7 | TRBV6-4 | TRBD1 | CASRPGQGYEQYF | TGTGCCAGCAGGCCCGGACAGGGCTACGAGCAGTACTTC
NA | TRBJ2-7 | TRBV4-3 | TRBD1 | CASSQHPTGVGEQYF | TGCGCCAGCAGCCAACACCCGACAGGGGTCGGGGAGCAGTACTTC
NA | TRBJ2-7 | TRBV7-8 | TRBD2 | CASSSTSGAYEQYF | TGTGCCAGCAGCTCAACTAGCGGGGCCTACGAGCAGTACTTC
NA | TRBJ2-3 | TRBV19 | NA | CASSISVADTQYF | TGTGCCAGTAGTATAAGCGTCGCAGATACGCAGTATTTT
NA | TRBJ1-1 | TRBV7-8 | TRBD1 | CASSSSQGVGTEAFF | TGTGCCAGCAGCTCGTCTCAGGGGGTGGGCACTGAAGCTTTCTTT
NA | TRBJ2-3 | TRBV2 | NA | CASSGGGSTDTQYF | TGTGCCAGCAGTGGGGGAGGTAGCACAGATACGCAGTATTTT
NA | TRBJ1-6 | TRBV7-2 | NA | CASSSPVNSPLHF | TGTGCCAGCAGTTCCCCGGTTAATTCACCCCTCCACTTT
NA | TRBJ2-7 | TRBV2 | NA | CASLSVRGNEQYF | TGTGCCAGCCTATCGGTTAGGGGAAACGAGCAGTACTTC
NA | TRBJ1-2 | TRBV30 | NA | CAWSPSRAGGYTF | TGTGCCTGGAGTCCTTCGCGGGCCGGAGGCTACACCTTC
few | TRBJ1-1 | TRBV7-3 | NA | CASSLSRGTEAFF | TGTGCCAGCAGCTTAAGTCGGGGCACTGAAGCTTTCTTT
NA | TRBJ2-3 | TRBV5-4 | NA | CASSLKTGMDTQYF | TGTGCCAGCAGCCTAAAAACAGGGATGGATACGCAGTATTTT
NA | TRBJ1-2 | TRBV9 | NA | CASSLAGNYGYTF | TGTGCCAGCAGCCTCGCAGGGAACTATGGCTACACCTTC
NA | TRBJ1-1 | TRBV6-4 | NA | CASSSAGGDTEAFF | TGTGCCAGCAGTTCTGCGGGGGGTGACACTGAAGCTTTCTTT
NA | TRBJ1-3 | TRBV7-6 | NA | CASSLSFQGQISGNTIYF | TGTGCCAGCAGCTTATCTTTTCAGGGCCAGATCTCTGGAAACACCATATATTTT
NA | TRBJ2-5 | TRBV5-5 | NA | CASSSARRGWETQYF | TGTGCCAGCAGCTCCGCTCGGAGAGGGTGGGAGACCCAGTACTTC
NA | TRBJ1-2 | TRBV5-1 | TRBD1 | CASRPPGQAQVYGYTF | TGCGCCAGCAGACCTCCGGGACAGGCTCAAGTCTATGGCTACACCTTC
NA | TRBJ1-2 | TRBV19 | NA | CASSIILTATNNYGYTF | TGTGCCAGTAGTATTATCCTGACAGCGACGAACAACTATGGCTACACCTTC
NA | TRBJ2-1 | TRBV9 | TRBD2 | CASSVGAGGPHEQFF | TGTGCCAGCAGCGTAGGGGCGGGGGGGCCACATGAGCAGTTCTTC
NA | TRBJ1-1 | TRBV7-3 | NA | CASSPQENTEAFF | TGTGCCAGCAGCCCACAAGAGAACACTGAAGCTTTCTTT
NA | TRBJ1-6 | TRBV11-2 | NA | CASSPGPGGSPLHF | TGTGCCAGCAGCCCAGGGCCGGGGGGTTCACCCCTCCACTTT
NA | TRBJ2-3 | TRBV30 | TRBD2 | CAWRTSGGVGTDTQYF | TGTGCCTGGAGGACTAGCGGGGGGGTAGGCACAGATACGCAGTATTTT
NA | TRBJ2-3 | TRBV7-2 | TRBD2 | CATRETSGKDTQYF | TGTGCTACCAGGGAGACTAGCGGTAAAGATACGCAGTATTTT
NA | TRBJ1-2 | TRBV6-5 | NA | CASSYTGPNYGYTF | TGTGCCAGCAGTTACACAGGGCCGAACTATGGCTACACCTTC
NA | TRBJ2-7 | TRBV7-2 | TRBD1 | CASSPYDRGDYEQYF | TGTGCCAGCAGCCCTTACGACAGGGGGGACTACGAGCAGTACTTC
once | TRBJ1-2 | TRBV7-2 | TRBD1 | CASSRDRNYGYTF | TGTGCCAGCTCGAGGGACAGGAACTATGGCTACACCTTC
NA | TRBJ2-2 | TRBV2 | NA | CASSRRPNTGELFF | TGTGCCAGCAGTCGCAGGCCGAACACCGGGGAGCTGTTTTTT
NA | TRBJ2-1 | TRBV29-1 | NA | CSARFGGYGYNEQFF | TGCAGCGCCCGATTCGGAGGGTATGGATACAATGAGCAGTTCTTC
NA | TRBJ1-2 | TRBV29-1 | TRBD1 | CSDRQGLGRGYTF | TGCAGCGACAGACAGGGGTTGGGTCGTGGCTACACCTTC
NA | TRBJ1-1 | TRBV9 | NA | CASSSTPGDTEAFF | TGTGCCAGCAGCTCCACGCCAGGGGACACTGAAGCTTTCTTT
NA | TRBJ2-2 | TRBV18 | NA | CASSPQQGSGNTGELFF | TGTGCCAGCTCACCACAACAGGGTTCCGGGAACACCGGGGAGCTGTTTTTT
NA | TRBJ1-6 | TRBV2 | NA | CASMTGGLGNSPLHF | TGTGCCAGCATGACGGGGGGGCTTGGGAATTCACCCCTCCACTTT
NA | TRBJ1-1 | TRBV6-1 | NA | CASGRVTEAFF | TGTGCCAGTGGCAGGGTGACTGAAGCTTTCTTT
NA | TRBJ2-1 | TRBV19 | TRBD2 | CASSIKSGGGVGQFF | TGTGCCAGTAGTATAAAAAGCGGGGGTGGTGTTGGGCAGTTCTTC
NA | TRBJ2-5 | TRBV5-5 | NA | CASSLTLQRRETQYF | TGTGCCAGCAGCTTGACTTTACAGAGAAGAGAGACCCAGTACTTC
NA | TRBJ1-4 | TRBV7-2 | NA | CASSPSNEKLFF | TGTGCCAGCAGCCCCAGTAATGAAAAACTGTTTTTT
NA | TRBJ2-3 | TRBV7-3 | NA | CASSSRPDTQYF | TGTGCCAGCAGCTCCCGTCCGGATACGCAGTATTTT
NA | TRBJ1-5 | TRBV19 | NA | CASSHMASNQPQHF | TGTGCCAGTAGCCATATGGCCAGCAATCAGCCCCAGCATTTT
NA | TRBJ2-7 | TRBV6-5 | NA | CASSYSNYEQYF | TGTGCCAGCAGTTACTCCAACTACGAGCAGTACTTC
NA | TRBJ2-3 | TRBV7-3 | NA | CASSLQGQAGTDTQYF | TGTGCCAGCAGCTTGCAGGGCCAGGCAGGGACAGATACGCAGTATTTT
NA | TRBJ2-3 | TRBV9 | NA | CASSVADYPTQYF | TGTGCCAGCAGCGTAGCAGACTACCCGACGCAGTATTTT
NA | TRBJ1-1 | TRBV7-2 | NA | CASSLSGRTEAFF | TGTGCCAGCAGCTTATCAGGGCGAACTGAAGCTTTCTTT
NA | TRBJ2-3 | TRBV7-3 | TRBD2 | CASSATSGGMGTQYF | TGTGCCAGCAGCGCGACTAGCGGGGGTATGGGTACGCAGTATTTT
NA | TRBJ2-1 | TRBV4-2 | TRBD2 | CASSRGLAGGSSYNEQFF | TGTGCCAGCAGCCGAGGACTAGCGGGGGGGAGCTCCTACAATGAGCAGTTCTTC
NA | TRBJ1-2 | TRBV9 | NA | CASSVDPPTGGFTYGYTF | TGTGCCAGCAGCGTAGACCCACCTACGGGGGGTTTTACCTATGGCTACACCTTC
NA | TRBJ2-2 | TRBV5-6 | NA | CASSRDPANTGELFF | TGTGCCAGCAGCAGAGATCCCGCGAACACCGGGGAGCTGTTTTTT